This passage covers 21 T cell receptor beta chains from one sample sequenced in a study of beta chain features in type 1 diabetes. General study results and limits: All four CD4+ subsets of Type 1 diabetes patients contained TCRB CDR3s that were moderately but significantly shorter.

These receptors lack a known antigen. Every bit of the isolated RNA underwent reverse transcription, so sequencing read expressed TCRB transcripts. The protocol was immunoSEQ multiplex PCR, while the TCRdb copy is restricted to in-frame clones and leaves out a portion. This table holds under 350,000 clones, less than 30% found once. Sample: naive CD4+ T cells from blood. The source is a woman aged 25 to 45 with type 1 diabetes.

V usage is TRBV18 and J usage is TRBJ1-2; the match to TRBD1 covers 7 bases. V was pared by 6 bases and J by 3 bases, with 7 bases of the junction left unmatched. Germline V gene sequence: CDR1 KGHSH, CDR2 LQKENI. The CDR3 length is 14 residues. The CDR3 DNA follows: TGTGCCAGCTCGCTCAGGGGGATGTACTATGGCTACACCTTC. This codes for CASSLRGMYYGYTF.

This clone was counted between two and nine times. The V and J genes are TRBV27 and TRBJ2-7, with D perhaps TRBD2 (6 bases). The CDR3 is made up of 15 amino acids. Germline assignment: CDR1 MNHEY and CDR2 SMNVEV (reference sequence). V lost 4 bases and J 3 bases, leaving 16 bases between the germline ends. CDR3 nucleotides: TGTGCCAGCAGTTCCGGAGGGGTGGGGGGCTACGAGCAGTACTTC. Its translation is CASSSGGVGGYEQYF.

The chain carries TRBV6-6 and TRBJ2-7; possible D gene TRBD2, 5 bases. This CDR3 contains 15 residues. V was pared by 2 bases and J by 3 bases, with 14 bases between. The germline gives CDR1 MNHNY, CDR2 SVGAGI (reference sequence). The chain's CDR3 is CASSYPGLELYEQYF. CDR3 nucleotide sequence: TGTGCCAGCAGTTACCCCGGACTCGAACTCTACGAGCAGTACTTC.

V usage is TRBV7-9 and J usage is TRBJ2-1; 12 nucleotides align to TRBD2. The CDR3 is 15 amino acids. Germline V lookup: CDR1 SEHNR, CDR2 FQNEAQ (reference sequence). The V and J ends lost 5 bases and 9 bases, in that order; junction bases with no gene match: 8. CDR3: CASSPTSGRFSEQFF. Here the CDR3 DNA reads TGTGCCAGCAGCCCGACTAGCGGGAGATTCAGTGAGCAGTTCTTC. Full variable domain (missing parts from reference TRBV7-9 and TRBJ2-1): DTGVSQNPRHKITKRGQNVTFRCDPISEHNRLYWYRQTLGQGPEFLTYFQNEAQLEKSRLLSDRFSAERPKGSFSTLEIQRTEQGDSAMYLCASSPTSGRFSEQFFGPGTRLTVL.

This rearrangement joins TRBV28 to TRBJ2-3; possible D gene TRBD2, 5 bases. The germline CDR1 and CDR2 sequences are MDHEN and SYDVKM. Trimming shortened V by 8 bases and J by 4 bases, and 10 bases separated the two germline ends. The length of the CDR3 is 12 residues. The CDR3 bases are TGTGCCAGCTGGACTTTTTCAGATACGCAGTATTTT. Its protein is CASWTFSDTQYF.

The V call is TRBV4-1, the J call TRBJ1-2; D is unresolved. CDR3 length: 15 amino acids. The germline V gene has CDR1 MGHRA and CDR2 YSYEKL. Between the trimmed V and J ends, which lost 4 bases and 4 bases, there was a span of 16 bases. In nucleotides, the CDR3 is TGCGCCAGCAGCCCCCGCGGAGAGCCCTCCTATGGCTACACCTTC. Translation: CASSPRGEPSYGYTF.

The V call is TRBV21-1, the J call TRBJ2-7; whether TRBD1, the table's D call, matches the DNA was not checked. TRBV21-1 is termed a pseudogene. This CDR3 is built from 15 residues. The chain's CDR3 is CASTMVRDRANEQYF. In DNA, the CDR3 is TGTGCCAGCACAATGGTCCGGGACAGGGCGAACGAGCAGTACTTC.

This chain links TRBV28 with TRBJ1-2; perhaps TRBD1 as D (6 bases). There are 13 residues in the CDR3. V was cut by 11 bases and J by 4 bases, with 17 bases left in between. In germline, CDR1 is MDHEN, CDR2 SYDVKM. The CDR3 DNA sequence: TGTGCCCTCAGCACAGGGCGGGCCTATGGCTACACCTTC. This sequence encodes CALSTGRAYGYTF.

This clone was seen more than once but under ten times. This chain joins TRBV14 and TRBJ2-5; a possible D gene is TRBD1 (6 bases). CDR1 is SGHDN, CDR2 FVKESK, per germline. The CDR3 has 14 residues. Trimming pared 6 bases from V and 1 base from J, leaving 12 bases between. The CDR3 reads CASRSGQFQETQYF. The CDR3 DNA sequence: TGTGCCAGCAGGAGTGGACAGTTCCAAGAGACCCAGTACTTC.

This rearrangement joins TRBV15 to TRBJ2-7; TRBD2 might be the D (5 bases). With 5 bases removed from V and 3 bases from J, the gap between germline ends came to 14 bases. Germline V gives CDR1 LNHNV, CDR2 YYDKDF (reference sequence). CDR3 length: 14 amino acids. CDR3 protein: CATSGRMGVYEQYF. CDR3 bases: TGTGCCACCAGCGGTCGTATGGGAGTCTACGAGCAGTACTTC.

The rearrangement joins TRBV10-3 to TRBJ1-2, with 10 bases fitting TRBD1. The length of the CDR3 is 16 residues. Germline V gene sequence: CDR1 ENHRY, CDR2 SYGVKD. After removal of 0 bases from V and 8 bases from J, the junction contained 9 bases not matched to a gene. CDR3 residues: CAISESPGQGTGGYTF. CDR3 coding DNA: TGTGCCATCAGTGAGTCCCCGGGACAGGGGACCGGAGGCTACACCTTC.

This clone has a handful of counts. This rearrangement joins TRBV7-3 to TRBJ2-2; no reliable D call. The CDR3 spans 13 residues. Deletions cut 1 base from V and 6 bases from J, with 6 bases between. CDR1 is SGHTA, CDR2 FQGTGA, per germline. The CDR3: CASSLIEAGELFF. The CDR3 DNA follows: TGTGCCAGCAGCTTAATTGAGGCCGGGGAGCTGTTTTTT.

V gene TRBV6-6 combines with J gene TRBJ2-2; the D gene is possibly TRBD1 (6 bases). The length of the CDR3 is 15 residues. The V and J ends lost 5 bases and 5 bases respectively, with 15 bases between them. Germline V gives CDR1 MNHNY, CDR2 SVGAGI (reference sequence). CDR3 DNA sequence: TGTGCCAGCAGTCTAGGGGGATATGGGACCGGGGAGCTGTTTTTT. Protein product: CASSLGGYGTGELFF.

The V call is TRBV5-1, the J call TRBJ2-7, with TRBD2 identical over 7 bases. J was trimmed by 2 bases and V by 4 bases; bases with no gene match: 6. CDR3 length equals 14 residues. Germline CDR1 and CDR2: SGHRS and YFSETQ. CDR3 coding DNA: TGCGCCAGCAGCCCACAGCGGGGAGCCTACGAGCAGTACTTC. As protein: CASSPQRGAYEQYF.

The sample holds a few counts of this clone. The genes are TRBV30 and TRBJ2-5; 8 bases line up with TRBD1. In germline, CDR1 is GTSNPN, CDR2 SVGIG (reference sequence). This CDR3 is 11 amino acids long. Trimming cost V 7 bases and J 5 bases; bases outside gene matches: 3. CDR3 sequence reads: CASRQGETQYF. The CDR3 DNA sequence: TGTGCCTCTCGACAGGGGGAGACCCAGTACTTC.

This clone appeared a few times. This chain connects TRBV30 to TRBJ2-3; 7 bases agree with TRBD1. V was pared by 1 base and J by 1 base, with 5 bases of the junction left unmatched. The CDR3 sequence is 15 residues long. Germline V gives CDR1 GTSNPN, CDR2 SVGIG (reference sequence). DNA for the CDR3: TGTGCCTGGAGTGGACAGGGTCTAGGCACAGATACGCAGTATTTT. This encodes CAWSGQGLGTDTQYF.

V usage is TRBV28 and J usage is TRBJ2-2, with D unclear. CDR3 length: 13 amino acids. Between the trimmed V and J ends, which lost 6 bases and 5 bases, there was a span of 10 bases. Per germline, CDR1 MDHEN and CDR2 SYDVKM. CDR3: CASSIHETGELFF. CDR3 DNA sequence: TGTGCCAGCAGCATTCACGAGACCGGGGAGCTGTTTTTT.

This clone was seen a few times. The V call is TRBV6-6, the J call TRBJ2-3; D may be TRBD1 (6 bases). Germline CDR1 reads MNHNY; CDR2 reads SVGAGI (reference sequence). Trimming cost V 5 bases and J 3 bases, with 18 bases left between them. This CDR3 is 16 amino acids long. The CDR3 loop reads CASSHPNRAGTDTQYF. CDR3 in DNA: TGTGCCAGCAGTCATCCCAACAGGGCCGGGACAGATACGCAGTATTTT.

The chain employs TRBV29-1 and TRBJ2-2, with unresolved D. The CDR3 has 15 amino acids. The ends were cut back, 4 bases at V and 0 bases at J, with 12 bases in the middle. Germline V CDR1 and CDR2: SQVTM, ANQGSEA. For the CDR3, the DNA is TGCAGCGTTGTCGAGTGGGCGTCGAACACCGGGGAGCTGTTTTTT. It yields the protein CSVVEWASNTGELFF.

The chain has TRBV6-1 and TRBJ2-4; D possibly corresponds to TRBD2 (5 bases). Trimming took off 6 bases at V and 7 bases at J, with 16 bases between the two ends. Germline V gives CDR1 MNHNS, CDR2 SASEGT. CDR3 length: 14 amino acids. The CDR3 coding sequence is TGTGCCAGCAGGGGTTCGGGTAGGAGGAACATTCAGTACTTC. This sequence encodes CASRGSGRRNIQYF.

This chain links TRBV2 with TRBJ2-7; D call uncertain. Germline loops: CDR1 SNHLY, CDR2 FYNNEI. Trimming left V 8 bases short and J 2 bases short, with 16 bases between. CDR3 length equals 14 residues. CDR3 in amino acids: CASQSTQSTYEQYF. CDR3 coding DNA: TGTGCCAGCCAGTCGACACAGAGCACCTACGAGCAGTACTTC.